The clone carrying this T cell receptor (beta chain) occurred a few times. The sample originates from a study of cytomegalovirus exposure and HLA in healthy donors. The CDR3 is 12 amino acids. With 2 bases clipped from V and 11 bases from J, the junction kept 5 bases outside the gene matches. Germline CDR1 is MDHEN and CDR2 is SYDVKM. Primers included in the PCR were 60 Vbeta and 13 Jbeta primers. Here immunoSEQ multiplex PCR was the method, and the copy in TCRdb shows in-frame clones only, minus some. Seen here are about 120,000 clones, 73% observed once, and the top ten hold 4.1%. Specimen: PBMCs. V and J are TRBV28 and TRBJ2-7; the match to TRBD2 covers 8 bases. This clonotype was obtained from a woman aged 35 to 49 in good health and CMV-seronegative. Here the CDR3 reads CASSLASGREYF. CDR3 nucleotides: TGTGCCAGCAGTTTAGCAAGCGGGAGAGAGTACTTC.